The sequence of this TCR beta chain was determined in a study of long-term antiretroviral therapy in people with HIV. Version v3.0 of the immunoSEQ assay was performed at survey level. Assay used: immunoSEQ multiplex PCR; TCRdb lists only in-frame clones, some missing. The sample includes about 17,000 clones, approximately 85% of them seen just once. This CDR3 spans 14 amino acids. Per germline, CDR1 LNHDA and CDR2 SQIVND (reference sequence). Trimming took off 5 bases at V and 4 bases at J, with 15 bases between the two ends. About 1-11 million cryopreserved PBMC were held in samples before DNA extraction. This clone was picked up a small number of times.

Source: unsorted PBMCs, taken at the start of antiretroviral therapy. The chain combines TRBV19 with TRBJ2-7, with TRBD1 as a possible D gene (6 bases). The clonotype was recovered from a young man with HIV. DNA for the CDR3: TGTGCCAGTAGTGGGATGGGGGCGCGGTACGAGCAGTACTTC. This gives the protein CASSGMGARYEQYF.